The rows below give T cell receptor beta chains drawn from one sample of a study of blood T cell repertoires in COVID-19. Clones were sequenced by immunoSEQ multiplex PCR, and TCRdb holds only the in-frame ones, with some missing. This repertoire shows around 280,000 clones, under 90% found once; its top ten account for 1.7%. The sequenced material came from PBMCs or T cells enriched from blood (not recorded which). The receptors come from a woman in her thirties or forties who had recovered from COVID-19. The CDR3 runs from the conserved cysteine through the conserved F or W. The D gene is left open where the match is weak. Where a row states a size, it is once, few, many or the class of an expanded clone; other rows omit it.

TRBV5-1	-	-	TRBJ2-3	TGCGCCAGCAGCTTGATGCAGGGTGAGGTAGCAGATACGCAGTATTTT	CASSLMQGEVADTQYF
TRBV5-5	-	-	TRBJ1-2	TGTGCCAGCACCATTAGGCCGGGAATCGGCTATGGCTACACCTTC	CASTIRPGIGYGYTF
TRBV18	-	-	TRBJ2-5	TGTGCCAGCTGTTTCTCGCAGCAAGAGACCCAGTACTTC	CASCFSQQETQYF
TRBV4-3	-	-	TRBJ1-2	TGCGCCAGCAGCCAAGATGCAGGGTATGGCTACACCTTC	CASSQDAGYGYTF
TRBV20-1	once	-	TRBJ1-1	TGCAGTGCTCACCGGGGGACTGAAGCTTTCTTT	CSAHRGTEAFF
TRBV19	once	-	TRBJ1-2	TGTGCCAGTAGTTGGGGGGGACTGTCCGGCTATGGCTACACCTTC	CASSWGGLSGYGYTF
TRBV7-3	few	TRBD2	TRBJ2-3	TGTGCCAGCAGCTTGACTAGCGGGGGGAATACGCAGTATTTT	CASSLTSGGNTQYF
TRBV3-1/TRBV3-2	-	TRBD1	TRBJ1-3	TGTGCCGTACAGGGGGGGGACACCATATATTTT	CAVQGGDTIYF
TRBV4-3	-	TRBD2	TRBJ2-5	TGCGCCAGCAGCCAGATAGCGGGAGGGGCGGAGACCCAGTACTTC	CASSQIAGGAETQYF
TRBV19	once	-	TRBJ1-5	TGTGCCAGTAGTATAGGGGGCAGGGGTGACAATCAGCCCCAGCATTTT	CASSIGGRGDNQPQHF
TRBV7-9	-	TRBD2	TRBJ2-2	TGTGCCAGCAGCCCGCGGGGGGGCCGTAGCACCGGGGAGCTGTTTTTT	CASSPRGGRSTGELFF
TRBV5-1	-	TRBD2	TRBJ2-2	TGCGCCAGCAGAACCGGGACTAGCGATCTGCCCGGAGAGCTGTTTTTT	CASRTGTSDLPGELFF
TRBV2	-	TRBD2	TRBJ2-5	TGTGCCAGCAGGGGGCGGGACTATCAGCAAGAGACCCAGTACTTC	CASRGRDYQQETQYF
TRBV14	-	TRBD1	TRBJ2-1	TGTGCCAGCAGCCAAGACGGGACAGGGTATCGTGAGCAGTTCTTC	CASSQDGTGYREQFF
TRBV21-1	-	-	TRBJ2-6	TGTGCCAGCAGGCCGGGGAAACGTGGGGCCAACGTCCTGACTTTC	CASRPGKRGANVLTF
TRBV10-3	-	TRBD1	TRBJ1-1	TGTGCCACGGGACCGGGACAGGGGGCCTATGAAGCTTTCTTT	CATGPGQGAYEAFF
TRBV2	-	TRBD1	TRBJ1-4	TGTGCCAGCAGGAAGCAGGGGGCGGCTAATGAAAAACTGTTTTTT	CASRKQGAANEKLFF
TRBV10-3	-	-	TRBJ1-6	TGTGCCATCAGTGAGTGGGGCGACCGCACGGTCCGATATAATTCACCCCTCCACTTT	CAISEWGDRTVRYNSPLHF
TRBV18	-	-	TRBJ2-7	TGTGCCAGCTCACCGCCAGGACAGACGTTCTACGAGCAGTACTTC	CASSPPGQTFYEQYF
TRBV4-1	-	-	TRBJ1-5	TGCGCCAGCAGCCAAGTGGGGGGGCCCCAGCATTTT	CASSQVGGPQHF
TRBV5-1	-	-	TRBJ1-1	TGCGCCAGCAGCTTGGTAGGGACACCTGACACTGAAGCTTTCTTT	CASSLVGTPDTEAFF
TRBV5-1	-	TRBD1	TRBJ2-3	TGCGCCAGCAGCCCATCCGGGACAGGGGCGAATACGCAGTATTTT	CASSPSGTGANTQYF
TRBV2	-	-	TRBJ1-6	TGTGCCAGCAGTGAAGTTGGGGGGGGGCTTGGTTCACCCCTCCACTTT	CASSEVGGGLGSPLHF
TRBV7-2	-	-	TRBJ2-7	TGTGCCAGCAGCTTAGCCCTGAGAACCTACGAGCAGTACTTC	CASSLALRTYEQYF
TRBV18	-	TRBD2	TRBJ2-7	TGTGCCAGCTCACGGAGCGGGGCCGACTACGAGCAGTACTTC	CASSRSGADYEQYF
TRBV27	-	TRBD1	TRBJ2-2	TGTGCCAGCAGTTTACCGGGACAGGGCCGCAATGGCGGGGAGCTGTTTTTT	CASSLPGQGRNGGELFF
TRBV19	-	-	TRBJ1-3	TGTGCCAGTAGTATCCAAGGAAACACCATATATTTT	CASSIQGNTIYF
TRBV6-5	-	-	TRBJ1-5	TGTGCCAGCAGTACGGACATAAATCAGCCCCAGCATTTT	CASSTDINQPQHF
TRBV2	-	-	TRBJ1-1	TGTGCCAGCAGGACGGGAGTATTCACTGAAGCTTTCTTT	CASRTGVFTEAFF
TRBV3-1/TRBV3-2	-	TRBD2	TRBJ2-2	TGTGCCAGCAGCCACCGCGGGGGGTCCGGGGAGCTGTTTTTT	CASSHRGGSGELFF